The T cell receptor (beta chain) described here comes from a study of cytomegalovirus exposure and HLA in healthy donors (dated by TCRdb to 2016 to 2017). Context from the whole study: An earlier analysis of around 600 of the donors reported 250 to 300 Gb of sequence data and 117 million unique TCR beta sequences from 150 million to 200 million T cells. An early release covering about 600 HLA-typed donors comprised about 300 gigabases of sequencing data and approximately 85 million unique TCR sequences. Of the 398 genotyped donors, less than 90% were placed in the genetic ancestry cluster associated with self-reported Caucasian donors. The study aimed to test whether signatures of past pathogen exposure could be identified by cataloging public T cell receptors. Using immunosequencing, the study profiled T cell repertoires from fewer than 850 subjects and related those repertoires to cytomegalovirus serostatus. Along with the approximately 620-subject first cohort, a separate validation cohort of over a hundred different subjects was used. To predict cytomegalovirus infection status, the study combined high-throughput TCR immunosequencing, statistical association of individual TCRs with disease status, and machine learning. To study patterns of TCR occurrence, a later analysis re-analyzed previously published TCR beta repertoires from 500 to 850 donors and added high-resolution HLA genotyping. In the later analysis, no new phenotypic data were used to find candidate immune exposures; instead, reliance was placed on TCR beta sequences and their occurrence across donors. An earlier analysis of 500 to 650 of the donors applied high-throughput TCR beta sequencing to assess whether each TCR beta V gene segment acted as functional or pseudogenic. Donor age, sex, ethnicity and CMV serostatus were compiled alongside the repertoire data. A later genetic analysis took genome-wide SNP genotypes for about 55% of the roughly 700 donors and used that subset as a discovery cohort. All discovery cohort repertoires had been generated using a single sequencing platform. Both class I and class II loci were covered by HLA typing, at four-digit resolution. Typing coverage varied by locus: roughly 620-640 donors for A, B, C, DRB1 and DQB1; approximately 520 for DQA1; about 570 for DPA1; approximately 490 for DPB1. Because of strong linkage in the cohort, five DR-DQ haplotypes were treated as single units for association and clustering. Among roughly 400 genotyped donors of the cohort, an average of around 240,000 unique TCR beta nucleotide sequences were sequenced per donor, around 20% of them non-productive. Points the paper makes about the study in general: Roughly uniform sequencing depth across donors was assumed in presence/absence analyses, although this assumption may not hold. Because counts were too low, about 18 rarely observed V segments, including chromosome 9 orphons, were excluded from the earlier analysis of 587 of the donors. A further reported finding was that TCR beta sequences accurately predicted the HLA-A and HLA-B alleles for most subjects in the first cohort. A later genetic analysis reported fewer N-insertions in productive TCRs among donors in an Asian-associated ancestry cluster than the roughly 670-donor mean. In a later genetic analysis, a missense DCLRE1C variant was associated with V-gene and J-gene trimming of TCR beta chains, and the association was replicated in an independent cohort. Only TCR beta chains were sequenced in this cohort, and the absence of alpha or paired-chain data limited detectable features. While some public TCRs were present in many individuals, most TCR sequences turned up only very rarely across donors. The 87-base-pair reads could not distinguish some IMGT-functional V segments, including TRBV6-2 and TRBV6-3, so those segments were excluded. Linkage disequilibrium might explain the correlated functional status among segregating V segments, but an unknown experimental factor could not be excluded. Most CMV-associated TCR beta chains appeared to be HLA-restricted in a later analysis, and the HLA associations seemed to be driven largely by CMV exposure. In a later analysis, around 17,000 TCR beta sequences were associated with specific HLA alleles at a false discovery rate of 0.05. In a later analysis, HLA-associated TCR beta chains were found to be more clonally expanded and to have lower generation probabilities than equally common non-associated chains. Three of the identified cytomegalovirus-associated TCR beta chains were confirmed in vitro to be specific for cytomegalovirus antigens. When HLA alleles, especially DR and DQ, strongly co-occurred, TCR associations were difficult to assign to individual alleles. Immune exposure information for the cohort was limited to CMV serostatus. Broadly in line with IMGT annotations, most TCR beta V segments showed up in productive rearrangements about 90% or about 30% of the time in an earlier analysis of about 500 of the donors. Because HLA typing was missing for some donors at each locus, association tests included only the typed subset. In a later analysis, TCR association rates were found to vary across HLA loci, with the most associated TCRs seen for DRB1 alleles and the fewest for HLA-C alleles. Several of the top co-occurrence clusters appeared to be linked to parvovirus B19, influenza, CMV and Epstein-Barr virus, according to a later analysis. The sequencing pipeline was judged likely to have produced a cluster of highly shared sequence variants as a technical artifact. According to the authors, the approach could potentially be generalized to other disease states and immunological phenotypes. In both the original and validation cohorts, the classifier was reported to diagnose cytomegalovirus status with high specificity and sensitivity. In the study, around 160 TCR beta chains were listed as associated with cytomegalovirus.

The cohort was made up of 650 to 700 healthy bone marrow donors. All cohort members were sampled while nominally healthy, although unrecorded immune exposures were likely present. The donor tested CMV seronegative, placing the donor among the 350 or so seronegative members of the cohort. Every donor gave a peripheral blood sample, and the peripheral blood mononuclear cells from that sample were used for TCR beta sequencing. The Qiagen DNeasy Blood Extraction Kit was used to extract genomic DNA from the blood cell samples. Details on this clone: Its antigen is still unknown. No clone much larger than this one lies a single base away; base qualities are absent.

Library generation was performed with the immunoSEQ multiplex PCR assay. For the multiplex PCR, a mixture combining 60 forward primers for TCR Vbeta segments and 13 reverse primers for TCR Jbeta segments was used. The CDR3 region of rearranged TCR beta genes was amplified from genomic DNA by a multiplex PCR assay. On the Illumina HiSeq System, the amplified TCR beta libraries were sequenced as 87-base-pair reads. Processing in the source paper ran as follows. A later analysis counted about 80 million unique TCR beta chains across the 666 repertoires, and 10 million to 11 million of these chains were shared by at least two donors. To remove PCR and sequencing errors, raw reads were error-corrected and collapsed into unique sequences using a nearest-neighbor algorithm that merged closely related sequences. V, D and J gene segments were assigned by aligning CDR3 sequences to IMGT reference sequences. For a sequence to be retained, a match of at least six nucleotides was required to both a V gene segment and a J gene segment. A rearrangement was called productive if the CDR3 had no stop codons and remained in frame with V and J, and every other rearrangement was called non-productive. Following IMGT convention, CDR3 was defined as the stretch from the second conserved V-encoded cysteine up to the conserved J-encoded phenylalanine. Sequences without an unambiguous match to a single V gene segment were excluded from the earlier analysis of about 600 of the donors. In an earlier analysis of 450 to 700 of the donors, V segments were called functional above 56.7% productive rearrangements and were called segregating when the between-donor standard deviation exceeded 5%. A statistical classification framework was developed to diagnose cytomegalovirus status using the catalog of TCR beta chain sequences. In a later analysis, V and J genes were assigned by comparing TCR nucleotide sequences against IMGT/GENE-DB human TR gene sequences. In a later analysis, CDR3 sequences and most-parsimonious VDJ recombination scenarios were assigned using the TCRdist pipeline. In a later analysis, each TCR beta chain was defined by its CDR3 amino acid sequence together with its V-gene family, and reads without a unique V-gene family were excluded. In a later analysis, approximately 640 highly shared, low-generation-probability nucleotide sequences were removed to address suspected cross-contamination and a sequencing artifact. In a later analysis, a clonal expansion index was calculated for each public chain from normalized within-repertoire ranks of inferred template counts. Generation probabilities in a later analysis came from a VDJ recombination model fitted to out-of-frame rearrangements, and those results were checked against IGoR. In a later analysis, hypergeometric tests were used to score TCR-TCR, TCR-HLA and TCR-CMV co-occurrence, with a repertoire-size bias correction applied to TCR pairs. A later analysis estimated false discovery rates by permuting HLA or CMV assignments 20 times. In a later analysis, co-occurring TCRs were grouped using DBSCAN, and TCRdist sequence similarity was added for clustering within HLA-allele-positive subsets. Co-occurrence clustering excluded repertoires with fewer than 30,000 or more than 120,000 public chains, plus five with anomalous nucleotide sharing. TCRdb holds this immuneACCESS table with in-frame rearrangements only. Some clones are missing; in checked studies, unresolved V genes explain under half, and the rest has no known cause. For V, J and clone size, that table is used; D and trimming come from the DNA. The sample table records approximately 200,000 clones; roughly 79% of these occur just once. Jointly, the top ten make up about 1.9% of the sample.

V sheds 4 bases and J sheds 1 base, leaving 20 bases between their ends. CDR1 and CDR2, per the germline V gene (reference sequence), are MNHEY and SMNVEV. The CDR3 covers 18 residues, taking in both the cysteine and the phenylalanine. Only the CDR3 DNA stays, 54 bases, in frame from base 1. Recombination joined TRBV27 with TRBJ1-5; the D segment could be TRBD1, given 6 matching bases. The receptor was derived from a man aged 25 to 45 in good health and CMV-seronegative. The sample taken for sequencing was PBMCs. The nucleotides read TGTGCCAGCAGTTCGTTAACTGGGGGGGCGCAAAGCAATCAGCCCCAGCATTTT. It translates as CASSSLTGGAQSNQPQHF.